Listed below are T cell receptor beta chains from one sample, sequenced in a study of Graves' ophthalmopathy and Graves' hyperthyroidism. One entry per CDR3 protein results from TCRdb running MiXCR on the multiplex PCR reads. The data hold 300,000 to 500,000 distinct CDR3 sequences, with roughly 15% observed a single time. Sequenced sample: peripheral blood. The receptors originated from a woman aged 18-35 years with stable Graves' hyperthyroidism. Both conserved end residues are part of each CDR3. Fields, in order: V gene, J gene, clone size, D gene, CDR3 DNA, CDR3 protein. A D gene is named only where the DNA matches it firmly. Clone size is stated in some rows and not others, as once, few, many or a class when expanded.

>TRBV7-2|TRBJ1-2|many|TRBD1
TGTGCCAGCAACCCCCAGGGACAGGGGAACTATGGCTACACCTTC
CASNPQGQGNYGYTF
>TRBV19|TRBJ1-1|many|NA
TGTGCCAGTCGGCGAACAGGGCAAGCGAACACTGAAGCTTTCTTT
CASRRTGQANTEAFF
>TRBV11-2|TRBJ2-5|NA|TRBD1
TGTGCCAGCAGCTCCAGAGGACAGGGGGGGTCCCAAGAGACCCAGTACTTC
CASSSRGQGGSQETQYF
>TRBV12-3/TRBV12-4|TRBJ1-2|NA|TRBD1
TGTGCCAGCAGAAGAAGACAGGGGAACTATGGCTACACCTTC
CASRRRQGNYGYTF
>TRBV7-3|TRBJ2-3|medium-sized|NA
TGTGCCAGCAGCTTAAGAGGGGTGGGAGATACGCAGTATTTT
CASSLRGVGDTQYF
>TRBV5-1|TRBJ2-7|once|NA
TGCGCCAGCAGCTTGTTGGTGGGATCCTACGAGCAGTACTTC
CASSLLVGSYEQYF
>TRBV7-8|TRBJ1-1|many|NA
TGTGCCAGCAGCCCGAGTCGAGGTCAGCCAAACACTGAAGCTTTCTTT
CASSPSRGQPNTEAFF
>TRBV12-3/TRBV12-4|TRBJ2-7|many|NA
TGTGCCAGCAGTAGTCATGGGGGATCCTACGAGCAGTACTTC
CASSSHGGSYEQYF
>TRBV7-8|TRBJ1-6|many|NA
TGTGCCAGCAGCTTAGAGGGGGGCAATAATTCACCCCTCCACTTT
CASSLEGGNNSPLHF
>TRBV12-5|TRBJ2-7|many|NA
TGTGCTAGTGGTTTGGTACGGCTGTTTAGCTCCTACGAGCAGTACTTC
CASGLVRLFSSYEQYF
>TRBV24-1|TRBJ1-1|many|NA
TGTGCCACCAGTGAGAGCGGACAGTACACTGAAGCTTTCTTT
CATSESGQYTEAFF
>TRBV2|TRBJ2-7|NA|NA
TGTGCCAGCAGTGCCGGGAGTACCTACGAGCAGTACTTC
CASSAGSTYEQYF
>TRBV11-2|TRBJ2-5|NA|NA
TGTGCCAGCAGCTTAGATCTGGGGGCCACCCAGTACTTC
CASSLDLGATQYF
>TRBV11-1|TRBJ2-2|many|NA
TGTGCCAGCAGCCCAAGGGGGACGGTTAACACCGGGGAGCTGTTTTTT
CASSPRGTVNTGELFF
>TRBV4-1|TRBJ2-2|few|NA
TGCGCCAGCAGCCCTAGACGCCCCGGGGAGCTGTTTTTT
CASSPRRPGELFF
>TRBV6-5|TRBJ2-7|many|NA
TGTGCCAGCAGTTACTCGTGGAGGGGTAAGGACGAGCAGTACTTC
CASSYSWRGKDEQYF
>TRBV11-2|TRBJ1-1|many|NA
TGTGCCAGCAGCGCCCCCAGGAAGGCTTTCTTT
CASSAPRKAFF
>TRBV13|TRBJ2-7|many|NA
TGTGCCAGCAGCTTAGAATTCTCCGAGCAGTACTTC
CASSLEFSEQYF
>TRBV6-5|TRBJ2-2|many|TRBD2
TGTGCCAGCAGGACTAGCGGGGGGGCCGGGGAGCTGTTTTTT
CASRTSGGAGELFF
>TRBV15|TRBJ2-4|many|NA
TGTGCCACCAGCAGAGATAAAGGGACGAACATTCAGTACTTC
CATSRDKGTNIQYF
>TRBV6-5|TRBJ2-7|many|TRBD1
TGTGCCAGCAGTTTCCGGGACAGGGGGTCGTACGAGCAGTACTTC
CASSFRDRGSYEQYF
>TRBV29-1|TRBJ2-7|many|NA
TGCAGCGTTGAAGATCCGTTGATGGGATACGAGCAGTACTTC
CSVEDPLMGYEQYF
>TRBV6-2/TRBV6-3|TRBJ1-2|NA|NA
TGTGCCAGCAGTTACTCGGGGCTGAACGGCTACACCTTC
CASSYSGLNGYTF
>TRBV6-1|TRBJ2-2|many|NA
TGTGCCAGCAGCCCCGGCCGGGGAGGGGGCAACACCGGGGAGCTGTTTTTT
CASSPGRGGGNTGELFF
>TRBV6-2/TRBV6-3|TRBJ1-6|many|NA
TGTGCCAGCAGTCGTACAGGGTGGAATTCACCCCTCCACTTT
CASSRTGWNSPLHF
>TRBV6-5|TRBJ1-2|many|TRBD1
TGTGCCAGCAGTTCTGACAGGGGCTATGGCTACACCTTC
CASSSDRGYGYTF
>TRBV3-1|TRBJ2-2|few|NA
TGTGCCAGCAGCGCCCGACAGTCGAACACCGGGGAGCTGTTTTTT
CASSARQSNTGELFF
>TRBV19|TRBJ2-5|many|NA
TGTGCCAGTAGTATCTCTACTAGCCCTGTAGAGACCCAGTACTTC
CASSISTSPVETQYF
>TRBV7-2|TRBJ1-1|many|NA
TGTGCCAGCAGCACGTCACCCCCCGTCGGTGAAGCTTTCTTT
CASSTSPPVGEAFF
>TRBV6-4|TRBJ2-7|many|TRBD1
TGTGCCAGCAGAGGTCATAGGGGACAGGGTCCCTCCTACGAGCAGTACTTC
CASRGHRGQGPSYEQYF
>TRBV10-3|TRBJ1-2|many|NA
TGTGCCATCTCCGGGACATCGAGCAGCTACACCTTC
CAISGTSSSYTF
>TRBV7-2|TRBJ1-6|many|NA
TGTGCCAGCAGCTTGACAGGCTTGGAGTCACCCCTCCACTTT
CASSLTGLESPLHF
>TRBV20-1|TRBJ2-5|few|TRBD1
TGCAGTGCCCCCACAGGGGGCTCAGGGGAGACCCAGTACTTC
CSAPTGGSGETQYF
>TRBV6-5|TRBJ2-4|many|NA
TGTGCCAGCAGTTACGAGTGGGAAAACATTCAGTACTTC
CASSYEWENIQYF
>TRBV6-5|TRBJ2-7|NA|NA
TGTGCCAGCAGTTACTCCGGCGACCAATCCTACGAGCAGTACTTC
CASSYSGDQSYEQYF